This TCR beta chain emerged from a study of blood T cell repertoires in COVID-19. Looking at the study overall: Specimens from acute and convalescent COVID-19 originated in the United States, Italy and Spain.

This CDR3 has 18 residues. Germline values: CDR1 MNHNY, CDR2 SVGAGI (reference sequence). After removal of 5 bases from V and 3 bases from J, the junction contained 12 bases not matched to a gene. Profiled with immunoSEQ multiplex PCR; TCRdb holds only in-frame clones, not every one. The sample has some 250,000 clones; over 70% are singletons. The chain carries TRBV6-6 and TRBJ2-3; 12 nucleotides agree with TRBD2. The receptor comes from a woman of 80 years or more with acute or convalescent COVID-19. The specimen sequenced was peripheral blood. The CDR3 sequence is CASSPGLAGPAGTDTQYF. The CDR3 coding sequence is TGTGCCAGCAGTCCCGGACTAGCGGGGCCGGCCGGGACAGATACGCAGTATTTT.